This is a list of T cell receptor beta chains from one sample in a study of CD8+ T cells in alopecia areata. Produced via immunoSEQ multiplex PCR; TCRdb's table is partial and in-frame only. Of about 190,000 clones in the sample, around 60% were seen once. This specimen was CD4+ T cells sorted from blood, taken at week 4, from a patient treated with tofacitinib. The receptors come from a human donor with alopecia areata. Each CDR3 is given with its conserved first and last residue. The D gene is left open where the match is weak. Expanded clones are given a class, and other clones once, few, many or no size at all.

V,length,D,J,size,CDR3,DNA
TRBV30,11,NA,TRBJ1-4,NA,CAWSVKEKLFF,TGTGCCTGGAGTGTAAAGGAAAAACTGTTTTTT
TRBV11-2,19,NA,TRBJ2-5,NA,CASSPRGLVVISGGETQYF,TGTGCCAGCAGCCCACGGGGGCTGGTTGTGATATCGGGAGGAGAGACCCAGTACTTC
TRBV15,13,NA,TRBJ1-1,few,CATSRDSWTEAFF,TGTGCCACCAGCAGGGACTCTTGGACTGAAGCTTTCTTT
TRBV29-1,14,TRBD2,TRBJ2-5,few,CSVDSGGYFGTQYF,TGCAGCGTTGACAGCGGGGGGTATTTCGGGACCCAGTACTTC
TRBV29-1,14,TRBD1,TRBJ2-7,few,CSVSRDRGQGEQYF,TGCAGCGTAAGCCGGGACAGGGGGCAGGGCGAGCAGTACTTC
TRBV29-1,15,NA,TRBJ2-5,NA,CSVEDLRVGVETQYF,TGCAGCGTTGAAGATCTTAGGGTAGGGGTAGAGACCCAGTACTTC
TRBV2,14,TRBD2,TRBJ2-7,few,CASREAGVPWEQYF,TGTGCCAGCAGAGAAGCGGGAGTCCCGTGGGAGCAGTACTTC
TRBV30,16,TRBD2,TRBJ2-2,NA,CAWSRRAGEWTGELFF,TGTGCCTGGAGTCGAAGGGCGGGAGAATGGACCGGGGAGCTGTTTTTT
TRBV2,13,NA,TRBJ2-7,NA,CASSRLSSYEQYF,TGTGCCAGCAGTCGGCTCTCATCCTACGAGCAGTACTTC
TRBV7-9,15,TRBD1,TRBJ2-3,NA,CASSIGTGNGDTQYF,TGTGCCAGCAGCATCGGGACAGGGAATGGAGATACGCAGTATTTT
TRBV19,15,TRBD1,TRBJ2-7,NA,CASSTDRGTTYEQYF,TGTGCCAGTAGTACTGACAGGGGCACGACCTACGAGCAGTACTTC
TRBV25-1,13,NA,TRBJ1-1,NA,CASSDYLNTEAFF,TGTGCCAGCAGTGACTACTTGAACACTGAAGCTTTCTTT
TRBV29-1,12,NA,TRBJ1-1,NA,CSVFPRPATAFF,TGCAGCGTTTTCCCCCGACCAGCGACAGCTTTCTTT
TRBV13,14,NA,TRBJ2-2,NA,CASSLGGRSGELFF,TGTGCCAGCAGCTTAGGGGGCCGATCCGGGGAGCTGTTTTTT
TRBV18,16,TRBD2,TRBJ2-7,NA,CASSPRGVAGVYEQYF,TGTGCCAGCTCACCACGGGGAGTAGCGGGAGTCTACGAGCAGTACTTC
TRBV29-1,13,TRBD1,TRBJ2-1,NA,CSGDRGAYNEQFF,TGCAGCGGGGACAGGGGGGCCTACAATGAGCAGTTCTTC